This T cell receptor (beta chain) was found in a study of beta chain features in type 1 diabetes. Background on the study: Analysis included 100 million to 110 million sorted cells drawn from all samples. Points from the study as a whole: Cells with high TCR expression could be over-represented by cDNA sequencing.

On this clone itself: Its target is not known.

The V gene's germline CDR1 is MRHNA and CDR2 SNTAGT. Trimming at V came to 6 bases and at J to 4 bases, leaving 4 bases not matched to a gene. The CDR3 has 13 amino acids. Of the isolated RNA, all was reverse transcribed, and so the sequenced material was expressed TCRB transcripts. Some clones are missing from TCRdb's copy, which holds only in-frame ones; the method was immunoSEQ multiplex PCR. The sample lists roughly 170,000 clones, approximately 13% occurring once. This chain links TRBV6-4 with TRBJ1-1, with 8 bases matching TRBD1. This TCR came from a woman between 18 and 29 years old in good health. Material: central memory CD4+ T cells from blood. CDR3 protein: CASRSDRVTEAFF. CDR3 sequence (DNA): TGTGCCAGCAGATCGGACAGGGTCACTGAAGCTTTCTTT.